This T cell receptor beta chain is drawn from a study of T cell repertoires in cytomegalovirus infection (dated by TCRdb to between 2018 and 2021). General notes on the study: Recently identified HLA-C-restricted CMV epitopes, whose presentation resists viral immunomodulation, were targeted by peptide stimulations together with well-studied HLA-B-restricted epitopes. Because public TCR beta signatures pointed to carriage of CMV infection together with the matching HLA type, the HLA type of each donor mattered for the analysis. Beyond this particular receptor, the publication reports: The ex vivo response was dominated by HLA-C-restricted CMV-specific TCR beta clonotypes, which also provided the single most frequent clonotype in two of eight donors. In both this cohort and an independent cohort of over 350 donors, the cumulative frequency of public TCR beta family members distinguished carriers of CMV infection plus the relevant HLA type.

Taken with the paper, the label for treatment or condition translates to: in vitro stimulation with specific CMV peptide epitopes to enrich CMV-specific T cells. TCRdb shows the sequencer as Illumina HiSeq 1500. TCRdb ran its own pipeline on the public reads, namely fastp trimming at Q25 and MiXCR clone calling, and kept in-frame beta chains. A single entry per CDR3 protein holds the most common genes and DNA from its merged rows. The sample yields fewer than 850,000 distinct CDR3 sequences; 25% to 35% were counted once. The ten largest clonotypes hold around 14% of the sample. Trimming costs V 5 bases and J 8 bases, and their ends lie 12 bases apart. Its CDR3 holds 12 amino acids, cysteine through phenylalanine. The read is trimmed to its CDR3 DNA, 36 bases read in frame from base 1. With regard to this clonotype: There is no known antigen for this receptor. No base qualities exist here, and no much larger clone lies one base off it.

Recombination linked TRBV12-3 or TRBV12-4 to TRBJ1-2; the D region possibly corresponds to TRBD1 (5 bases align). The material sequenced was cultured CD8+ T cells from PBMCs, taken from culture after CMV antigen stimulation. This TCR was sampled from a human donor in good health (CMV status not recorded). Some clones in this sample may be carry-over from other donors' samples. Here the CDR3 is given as CASSNAGRGYTF. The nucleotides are TGTGCCAGCAGTAACGCAGGGCGAGGCTACACCTTC.